The 19 T cell receptor beta chains listed next were all sequenced from one sample in a study of T cell clonality in common variable immunodeficiency (dated by TCRdb to the mid-2010s). Library creation used the immunoSEQ multiplex PCR assay. This immuneACCESS table, as held by TCRdb, lists in-frame sequences with V and J called but not all clones. Of the missing ones, under half trace to an unresolved V gene in checked studies; the others have no known cause. This sample is represented by some 80,000 clones, with no singletons among them. The ten biggest clones cover approximately 0.84% of the sample. Sequencing input: peripheral blood mononuclear cells. Every receptor here comes from a person aged 18 to 70 in good health.

This clone was counted many times. The missing CDR3 end, 3 residues past where the read stops, is filled in from the germline J gene. This chain connects TRBV10-3 to TRBJ2-1, with TRBD2 matching over 7 bases. The CDR3 sequence is 13 residues long. The V gene's germline CDR1 is ENHRY and CDR2 SYGVKD. The V segment lost 6 bases and the J segment 8 bases; nucleotides outside the gene matches: 7. The CDR3 loop is CAIRGRAGDEQFF. The CDR3 DNA, read in part, is TGTGCCATCAGGGGGAGGGCCGGGGATGAG.

This clone appeared many times. Coverage ceases 3 residues before the CDR3 finishes, and the germline J gene fills in the end. The rearrangement joins TRBV28 to TRBJ2-5; D is possibly TRBD2 (7 bases). Per germline, CDR1 MDHEN and CDR2 SYDVKM. The CDR3 consists of 15 residues. The ends were cut back, 3 bases at V and 5 bases at J, with 16 bases in the middle. CDR3 sequence: CASSFGGAMAETQYF. CDR3 bases read: TGTGCCAGCAGTTTTGGGGGGGCGATGGCCGAGACC.

This clone was counted ten times or more. The read terminates 3 residues ahead of where the CDR3 ends, so the germline J gene completes it. The V call is TRBV12-3 or TRBV12-4, the J call TRBJ1-1; 7 bases are shared with TRBD1. The CDR3 totals 14 residues. V lost 3 bases, J lost 2 bases, and 3 bases stayed unmatched. The sequenced CDR3 bases are TGTGCCAGCAGTTTGACAGGGATAAACACTGAA. Translating gives CASSLTGINTE. The entire CDR3 protein reads CASSLTGINTEAFF.

This clone was observed many times. The observed sequence ends 3 residues before the CDR3 terminus, with the missing tail filled in from the germline J gene. The chain combines TRBV11-2 with TRBJ2-3, with D tentatively TRBD2 (6 bases). The V gene's germline CDR1 is SGHAT and CDR2 FQNNGV. The V and J ends lost 5 bases and 3 bases respectively, with 15 bases between them. The CDR3 consists of 15 residues. CDR3 protein: CASSKEGLRTDTQYF. The CDR3 DNA, read in part, is TGTGCCAGCAGCAAGGAGGGGTTGAGGACAGATACG. The whole variable domain, filled in from reference TRBV11-2 and TRBJ2-3, reads EAGVAQSPRYKIIEKRQSVAFWCNPISGHATLYWYQQILGQGPKLLIQFQNNGVVDDSQLPKDRFSAERLKGVDSTLKIQPAKLEDSAVYLCASSKEGLRTDTQYFGPGTRLTVL.

This clone was seen at least ten times. The sequenced fragment ends 3 residues before the CDR3 boundary, so the rest is inferred from the germline J gene. The chain has TRBV28 and TRBJ1-1; D may be TRBD1 (5 bases). CDR3 length: 14 residues. Germline CDR1 is MDHEN and CDR2 is SYDVKM. V lost 1 base and J lost 4, with 10 bases in between. CDR3 protein: CASSLYQGVTEAFF. CDR3 bases read: TGTGCCAGCAGTTTATACCAGGGTGTCACTGAA. The full variable domain, completed using reference TRBV28 and TRBJ1-1, is DVKVTQSSRYLVKRTGEKVFLECVQDMDHENMFWYRQDPGLGLRLIYFSYDVKMKEKGDIPEGYSVSREKKERFSLILESASTNQTSMYLCASSLYQGVTEAFFGQGTRLTVV.

This clone has ten or more counts. Sequencing ends 3 residues short of the CDR3 end; the germline J gene provides the rest. The chain has TRBV19 and TRBJ2-7, with a tentative D call TRBD1 (5 bases). The length of the CDR3 is 13 residues. Per germline, CDR1 LNHDA and CDR2 SQIVND (reference sequence). Trimming stripped 3 bases from V and 4 bases from J, with 10 bases between. Partial CDR3 DNA: TGTGCCAGTAGTATTGCAACAGGTTACGAG. Its protein is CASSIATGYE. The entire CDR3 protein reads CASSIATGYEQYF.

This clone was detected many times. The sequence runs out 3 residues before the end of the CDR3; the remainder is reconstructed from the germline J gene. The V and J genes are TRBV6-2 or TRBV6-3 and TRBJ2-3, with 7 bases that match TRBD2. The CDR3 contains 16 residues. V lost 7 bases, J lost 3 bases, and 13 bases stayed unmatched. Germline values: CDR1 MNHEY, CDR2 SVGEGT. The CDR3 DNA, read in part, is TGTGCCAGCACTCACGGACCGGGACTAAGGACAGATACG. It translates to CASTHGPGLRTDT. The entire CDR3 protein reads CASTHGPGLRTDTQYF.

There are many counts of this clone. The sequenced fragment ends 3 residues before the CDR3 boundary, so the rest is inferred from the germline J gene. The rearrangement joins TRBV10-3 to TRBJ2-1; 11 bases line up with TRBD2. Germline V lookup: CDR1 ENHRY, CDR2 SYGVKD. Unmatched junction bases numbered 2, after V lost 4 bases and J lost 0 bases. The CDR3 has 16 residues. The DNA read from the CDR3 is TGTGCCATCAGTGGTAGCGGGAGGGTCTCCTACAATGAG. Protein: CAISGSGRVSYNE. In full, the CDR3 is CAISGSGRVSYNEQFF.

At least ten counts were recorded for this clone. The CDR3 goes on 3 residues after the read ends, and that part is filled in from the germline J gene. The V gene is TRBV12-3 or TRBV12-4, the J gene TRBJ2-6; TRBD1 agrees at 8 bases. This CDR3 has 18 residues. The junction had 8 bases not matched to a gene; V was cut back by 2 bases and J by 2 bases. CDR3 DNA, as far as it was read: TGTGCCAGCAGTTTATTTGGACAGGGAGCTCCTGGGGCCAACGTC. Residues: CASSLFGQGAPGANV. The full CDR3 sequence reads CASSLFGQGAPGANVLTF.

This clone has ten or more counts. The sequence runs out 3 residues before the end of the CDR3; the remainder is reconstructed from the germline J gene. The gene calls are TRBV6-1 and TRBJ1-1; D not resolved. There are 15 residues in the CDR3. Trimming pared 3 bases from V and 0 bases from J, leaving 11 bases between. Germline CDR1 MNHNS, CDR2 SASEGT. Here the CDR3 reads CASSDRRNMNTEAFF. The sequenced part of the CDR3 DNA is TGTGCCAGCAGTGACCGCAGGAACATGAACACTGAA.

This clone has ten or more counts. The covered CDR3 bases are TGCAGCACCTTCATTGAGGGTCCCCACGAG. It is translated as CSTFIEGPHE. The full CDR3 reads CSTFIEGPHEQYF. The chain employs TRBV29-1 and TRBJ2-7; tentative D call: TRBD2 (5 bases). The sequence runs out 3 residues before the end of the CDR3; the remainder is reconstructed from the germline J gene. V lost 8 bases, J lost 5 bases, and 19 bases lay in between. Germline V CDR1 and CDR2: SQVTM, ANQGSEA. CDR3 length: 13 residues.

This clone was seen many times. From the germline J gene comes the end of the CDR3, since the read stops 3 residues before it. Other DNA sequences from this sample encode an identical CDR3 as well. V gene TRBV29-1 combines with J gene TRBJ2-3; TRBD1 matches 8 bases. The CDR3 runs 15 residues. After removal of 4 bases from V and 1 base from J, the junction contained 7 bases not matched to a gene. The V gene's germline CDR1 is SQVTM and CDR2 ANQGSEA. CDR3 protein: CSVGDGQGRTDTQYF. The DNA read from the CDR3 is TGCAGCGTTGGGGATGGACAGGGTCGCACAGATACG.

The table lists this clone with many counts. The CDR3 goes on 3 residues after the read ends, and that part is filled in from the germline J gene. The chain carries TRBV20-1 and TRBJ2-3; a weak D match, TRBD1 (6 bases). V was clipped by 5 bases and J by 2 bases, with 20 bases between them. Per germline, CDR1 DFQATT and CDR2 SNEGSKA (reference sequence). CDR3 size: 16 residues. CDR3 sequence: CSADSPGHQNTDTQYF. The DNA read from the CDR3 is TGCAGTGCTGACTCGCCGGGACACCAAAACACAGATACG.

This clone has ten or more counts. Coverage ceases 3 residues before the CDR3 finishes, and the germline J gene fills in the end. The V call is TRBV7-9, the J call TRBJ1-2; the D gene is possibly TRBD1 (5 bases). This CDR3 spans 14 amino acids. Per the germline V gene, CDR1 is SEHNR and CDR2 is FQNEAQ (reference sequence). Trimming removed 7 bases from V and 4 bases from J, with 16 bases in between. The sequenced CDR3 bases are TGTGCCAGCACCCAACGCGACAGACCCTATGGC. Its translation: CASTQRDRPYG. In full, the CDR3 is CASTQRDRPYGYTF.

This clone was detected a few times. The read is 3 residues too short to cover the CDR3 end, so that end is filled in from the germline J gene. This chain joins TRBV2 and TRBJ2-5; TRBD2 aligns across 10 bases. The V gene end was trimmed by 4 bases and the J gene end by 4 bases; junction bases not matched to a gene: 12. The CDR3 extends over 17 amino acids. CDR1 SNHLY and CDR2 FYNNEI come from the germline V gene. The sequenced part of the CDR3 DNA is TGTGCCAGCAGTGTCCTGCAGCGGGAGGGTTCGCGAGAGACC. As protein: CASSVLQREGSRET. The whole CDR3 sequence reads CASSVLQREGSRETQYF.

This clone was seen at least ten times. The CDR3 is cut off 3 residues early in the read; its end comes from the germline J gene. This chain links TRBV2 with TRBJ2-3; 9 nucleotides align to TRBD2. Germline CDR1 is SNHLY and CDR2 is FYNNEI. V shed 7 bases and J 4 bases; nucleotides not matched to a gene: 15. The CDR3 length is 17 residues. CDR3: CASTALYSGSSPDTQYF. Partial CDR3 DNA: TGTGCCAGCACCGCCCTCTATAGCGGGAGCAGTCCAGATACG.

This clone was recorded many times. The sequence runs out 3 residues before the end of the CDR3; the remainder is reconstructed from the germline J gene. The V call is TRBV28, the J call TRBJ2-1; 10 bases line up with TRBD1. J gave up 8 bases and V 6 bases, and 10 bases lay outside the gene matches. The germline gives CDR1 MDHEN, CDR2 SYDVKM. The length of the CDR3 is 15 residues. CDR3 DNA, as far as it was read: TGTGCCAGCAGGATACCGGGACAGGGGAGCGATGAG. Translating gives CASRIPGQGSDE. The full-length CDR3 reads as CASRIPGQGSDEQFF.

This clone showed up many times. Read coverage stops 3 residues before the CDR3 terminus; the germline J gene supplies the remainder. This chain links TRBV14 with TRBJ1-2; no definite D call. V lost 3 bases to trimming and J lost 4 bases, with 6 bases between them. Germline CDR1 SGHDN, CDR2 FVKESK. The CDR3 is made up of 12 amino acids. The DNA read from the CDR3 is TGTGCCAGCAGCCAGGCGGTCTATGGC. Amino acids: CASSQAVYG. The whole CDR3 protein is CASSQAVYGYTF. The whole variable domain, filled in from reference TRBV14 and TRBJ1-2, reads EAGVTQFPSHSVIEKGQTVTLRCDPISGHDNLYWYRRVMGKEIKFLLHFVKESKQDESGMPNNRFLAERTGGTYSTLKVQPAELEDSGVYFCASSQAVYGYTFGSGTRLTVV.

This clone was recorded at least ten times. Read sequence stops 3 residues before the CDR3 end, and the germline J gene provides the missing end. This chain joins TRBV7-8 and TRBJ2-7; D is ambiguous. This CDR3 region has 12 residues. V was clipped by 5 bases and J by 5 bases, with 10 bases between them. CDR1 SGHVS and CDR2 FQNEAQ come from the germline V gene. The CDR3 spells CASSLSKDEQYF. Partial CDR3 DNA: TGTGCCAGCAGCCTTTCAAAGGACGAG.